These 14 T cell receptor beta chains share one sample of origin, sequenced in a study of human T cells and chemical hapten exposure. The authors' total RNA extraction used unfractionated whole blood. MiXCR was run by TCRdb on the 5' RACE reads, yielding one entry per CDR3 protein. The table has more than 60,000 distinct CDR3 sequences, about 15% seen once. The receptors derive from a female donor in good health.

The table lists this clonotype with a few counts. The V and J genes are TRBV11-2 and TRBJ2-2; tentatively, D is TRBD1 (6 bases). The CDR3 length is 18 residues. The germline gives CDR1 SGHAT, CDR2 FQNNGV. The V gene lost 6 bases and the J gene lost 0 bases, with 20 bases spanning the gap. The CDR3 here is CASRRPGTRRSNTGELFF. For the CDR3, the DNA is TGTGCCAGCAGACGTCCCGGGACAAGACGATCGAACACCGGGGAGCTGTTTTTT.

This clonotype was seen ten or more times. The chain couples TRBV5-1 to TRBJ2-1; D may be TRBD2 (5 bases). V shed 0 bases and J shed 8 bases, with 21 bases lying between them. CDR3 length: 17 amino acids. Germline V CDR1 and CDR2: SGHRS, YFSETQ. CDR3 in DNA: TGCGCCAGCAGCTTGGCAGCGGCGGAGGCCCTGGTTGATGAGCAGTTCTTC. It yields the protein CASSLAAAEALVDEQFF.

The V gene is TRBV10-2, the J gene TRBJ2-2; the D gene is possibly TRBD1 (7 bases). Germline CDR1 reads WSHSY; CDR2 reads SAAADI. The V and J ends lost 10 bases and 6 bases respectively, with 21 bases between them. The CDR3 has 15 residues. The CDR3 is CATASSGGMAGELFF. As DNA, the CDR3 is TGCGCCACCGCGTCATCAGGGGGGATGGCCGGGGAGCTGTTTTTT.

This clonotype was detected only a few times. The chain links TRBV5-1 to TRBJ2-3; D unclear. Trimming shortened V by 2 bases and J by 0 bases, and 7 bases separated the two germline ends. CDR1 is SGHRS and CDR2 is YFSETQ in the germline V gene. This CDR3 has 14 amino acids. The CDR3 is CASSFTDSTDTQYF. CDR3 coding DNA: TGCGCCAGCAGCTTCACTGACAGCACAGATACGCAGTATTTT.

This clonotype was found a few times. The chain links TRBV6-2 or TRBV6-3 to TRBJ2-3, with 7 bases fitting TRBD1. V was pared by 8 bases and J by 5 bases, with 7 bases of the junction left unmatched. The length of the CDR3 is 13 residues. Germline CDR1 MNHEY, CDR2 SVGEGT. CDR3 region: CASRGQVRDTQYF. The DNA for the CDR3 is TGTGCCAGCCGTGGACAGGTCAGAGATACGCAGTATTTT.

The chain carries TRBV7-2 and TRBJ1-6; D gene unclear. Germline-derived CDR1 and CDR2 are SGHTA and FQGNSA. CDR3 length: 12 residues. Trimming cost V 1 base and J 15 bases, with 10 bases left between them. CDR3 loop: CASSLEGRILHF. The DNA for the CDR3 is TGTGCCAGCAGCTTAGAGGGCCGAATCCTCCACTTT.

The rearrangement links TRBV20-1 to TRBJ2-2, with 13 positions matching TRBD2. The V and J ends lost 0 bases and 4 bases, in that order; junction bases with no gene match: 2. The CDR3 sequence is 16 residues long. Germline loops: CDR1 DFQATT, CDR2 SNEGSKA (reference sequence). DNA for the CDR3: TGCAGTGCTAGAGACAGGACTAGCGGGGGCACCGGGGAGCTGTTTTTT. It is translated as CSARDRTSGGTGELFF.

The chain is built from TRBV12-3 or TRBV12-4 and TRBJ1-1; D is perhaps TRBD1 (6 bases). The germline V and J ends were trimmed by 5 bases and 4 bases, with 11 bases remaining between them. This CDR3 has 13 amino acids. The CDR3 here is CASSPGQLTEAFF. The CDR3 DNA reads TGTGCCAGCAGTCCCGGACAGCTCACTGAAGCTTTCTTT.

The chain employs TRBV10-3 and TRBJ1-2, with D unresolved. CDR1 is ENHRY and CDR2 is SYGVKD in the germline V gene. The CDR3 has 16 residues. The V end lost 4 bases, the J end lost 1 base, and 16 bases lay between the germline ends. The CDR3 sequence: CAISVGPAGGNYGYTF. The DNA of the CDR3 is TGTGCCATCAGTGTAGGTCCGGCAGGAGGTAACTATGGCTACACCTTC.

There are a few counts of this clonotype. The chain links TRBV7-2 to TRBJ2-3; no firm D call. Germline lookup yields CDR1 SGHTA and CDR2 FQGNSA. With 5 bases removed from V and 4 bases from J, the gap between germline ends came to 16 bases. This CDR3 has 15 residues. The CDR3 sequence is CASSIRRSGSDTQYF. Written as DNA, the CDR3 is TGTGCCAGCAGCATCCGTAGGAGTGGCTCAGATACGCAGTATTTT.

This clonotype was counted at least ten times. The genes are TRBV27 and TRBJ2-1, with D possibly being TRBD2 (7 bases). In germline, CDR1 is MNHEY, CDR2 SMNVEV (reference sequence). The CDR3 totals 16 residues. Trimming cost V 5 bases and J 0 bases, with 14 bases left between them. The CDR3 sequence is CASSGRGRSSYNEQFF. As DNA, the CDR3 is TGTGCCAGCAGTGGGCGGGGGCGGAGCTCCTACAATGAGCAGTTCTTC.

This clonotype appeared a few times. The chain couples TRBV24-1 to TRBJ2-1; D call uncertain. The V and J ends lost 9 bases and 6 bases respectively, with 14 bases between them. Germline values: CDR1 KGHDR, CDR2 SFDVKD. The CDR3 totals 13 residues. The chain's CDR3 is CATARADRNEQFF. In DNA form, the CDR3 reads TGTGCCACCGCTAGAGCAGATCGCAATGAGCAGTTCTTC.

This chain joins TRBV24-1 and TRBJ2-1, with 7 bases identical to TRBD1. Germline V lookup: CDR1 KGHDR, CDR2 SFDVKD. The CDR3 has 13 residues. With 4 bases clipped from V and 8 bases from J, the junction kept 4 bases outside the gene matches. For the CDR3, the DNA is TGTGCCACCAGTGACTCTGACAGGGATGAGCAGTTCTTC. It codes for CATSDSDRDEQFF.

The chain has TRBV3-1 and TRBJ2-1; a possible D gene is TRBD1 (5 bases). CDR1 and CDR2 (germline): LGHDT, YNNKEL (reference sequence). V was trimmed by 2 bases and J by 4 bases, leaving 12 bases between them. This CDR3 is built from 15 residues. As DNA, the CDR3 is TGTGCCAGCAGCCAACTAATCACAGGTTACAATGAGCAGTTCTTC. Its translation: CASSQLITGYNEQFF.